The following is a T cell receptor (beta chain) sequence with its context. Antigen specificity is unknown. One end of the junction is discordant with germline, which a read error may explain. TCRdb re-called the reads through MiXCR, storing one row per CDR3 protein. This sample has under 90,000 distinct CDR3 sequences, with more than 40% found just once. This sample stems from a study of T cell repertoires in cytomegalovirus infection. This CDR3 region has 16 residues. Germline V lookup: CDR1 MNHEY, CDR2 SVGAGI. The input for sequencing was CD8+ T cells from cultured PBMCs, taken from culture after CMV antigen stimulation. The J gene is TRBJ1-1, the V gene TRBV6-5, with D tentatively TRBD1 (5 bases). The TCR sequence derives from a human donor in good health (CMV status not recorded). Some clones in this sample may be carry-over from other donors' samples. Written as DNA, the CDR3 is TGCGCCAGCAGTTACTCACGGGGGGAGATAAACACTGAAGCTTTCTTT. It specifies CASSYSRGEINTEAFF.